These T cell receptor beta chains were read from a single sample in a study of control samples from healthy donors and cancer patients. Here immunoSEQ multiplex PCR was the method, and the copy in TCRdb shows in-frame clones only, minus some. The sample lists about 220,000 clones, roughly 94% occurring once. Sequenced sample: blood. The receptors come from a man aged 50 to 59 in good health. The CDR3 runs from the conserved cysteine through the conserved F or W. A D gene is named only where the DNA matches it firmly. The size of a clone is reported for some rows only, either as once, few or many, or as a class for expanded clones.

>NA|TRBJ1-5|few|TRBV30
TGTGCCTGGAGTGTACAAGAGAATCAGCCCCAGCATTTT
CAWSVQENQPQHF
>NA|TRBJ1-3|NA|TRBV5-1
TGCGCCAGCAGCCCGGAGAGCTCTGGAAACACCATATATTTT
CASSPESSGNTIYF
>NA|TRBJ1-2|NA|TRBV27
TGTGCCAGCAGTTTATCAGGGGCGCATAATGGCTACACCTTC
CASSLSGAHNGYTF
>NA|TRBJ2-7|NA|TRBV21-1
TGTGCCAGCAGCAAAGCGGCAGGGGCCGGTGGAGAGTACTTC
CASSKAAGAGGEYF
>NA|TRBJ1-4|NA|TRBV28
TGTGCCAGCAGTCCCCTGGATTCTAATGAAAAACTGTTTTTT
CASSPLDSNEKLFF
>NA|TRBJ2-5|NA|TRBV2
TGTGCCAGCAGGACAGATCAAGAGACCCAGTACTTC
CASRTDQETQYF
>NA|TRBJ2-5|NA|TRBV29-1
TGCAGCGCCGAGCGGGCACCACAAGAGACCCAGTACTTC
CSAERAPQETQYF
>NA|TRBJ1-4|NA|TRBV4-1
TGCGCCAGCAGCCCCTCAGGGGAAAAACTGTTTTTT
CASSPSGEKLFF
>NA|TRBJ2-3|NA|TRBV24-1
TGTGCCACCAGTGAAGCGGACGGGTACACAGATACGCAGTATTTT
CATSEADGYTDTQYF
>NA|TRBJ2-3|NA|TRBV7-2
TGTGCCAGCAGCCCACTAGTTTTTCCTATAGATACGCAGTATTTT
CASSPLVFPIDTQYF
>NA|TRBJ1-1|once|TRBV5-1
TGCGCCAGCAGCATAAACGTGGAACCGAACACTGAAGCTTTCTTT
CASSINVEPNTEAFF
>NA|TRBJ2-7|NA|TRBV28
TGTGCCAGCAGTTTATGGGGAGATCGGTCCTACGAGCAGTACTTC
CASSLWGDRSYEQYF
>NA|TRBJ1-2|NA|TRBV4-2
TGTGCCAGCAGCCAAGAGGAATCAGCCACCTATGGCTACACCTTC
CASSQEESATYGYTF
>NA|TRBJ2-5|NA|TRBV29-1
TGCAGCGTTGCCCCAGGGGAAGAGACCCAGTACTTC
CSVAPGEETQYF
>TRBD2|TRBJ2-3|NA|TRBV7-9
TGTGCCAACGCCAAAACTAGCGGGGCTACAGATACGCAGTATTTT
CANAKTSGATDTQYF
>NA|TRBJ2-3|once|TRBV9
TGTGCCAGCAGCGAGGGGTTTCTTCGGAGCACAGATACGCAGTATTTT
CASSEGFLRSTDTQYF
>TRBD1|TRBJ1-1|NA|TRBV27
TGTGCCAGCAGTCAGGGACAGGGGGTGTATACTGAAGCTTTCTTT
CASSQGQGVYTEAFF
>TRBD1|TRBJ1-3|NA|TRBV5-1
TGCGCCAGCAGCTTGGGGACAGGACGCTCTGGAAACACCATATATTTT
CASSLGTGRSGNTIYF
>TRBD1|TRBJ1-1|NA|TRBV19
TGTGCCACCTCCGACAGGGCGAACTCTGAAGCTTTCTTT
CATSDRANSEAFF
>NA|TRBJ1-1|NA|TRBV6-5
TGTGCCAGCAGTTACTCTGGGACAAAGAACACTGAAGCTTTCTTT
CASSYSGTKNTEAFF
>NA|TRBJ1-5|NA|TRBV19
TGTGCCAGTAGTATAGTGGAGGGCGGACAGCCCCAGCATTTT
CASSIVEGGQPQHF
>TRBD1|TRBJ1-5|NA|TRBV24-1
TGTGCCACCAGTGACGGGACAGGGGTCCAGCCCCAGCATTTT
CATSDGTGVQPQHF
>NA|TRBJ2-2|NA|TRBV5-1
TGCGCCAGCAGCATCGGACGGAACACCGGGGAGCTGTTTTTT
CASSIGRNTGELFF
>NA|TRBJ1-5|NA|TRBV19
TGTGCCAGTAGTATAAGTGGGACGGCTAATCAGCCCCAGCATTTT
CASSISGTANQPQHF
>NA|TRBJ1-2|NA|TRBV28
TGTGCCAGCAGTCCAAGGCCGGACTATGGCTACACCTTC
CASSPRPDYGYTF
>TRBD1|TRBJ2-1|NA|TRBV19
TGTGCCAGTAGTATAGTGACAGGGAACTCCTACAATGAGCAGTTCTTC
CASSIVTGNSYNEQFF
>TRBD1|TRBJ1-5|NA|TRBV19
TGTGCCAGTAGTATAGATCTTGGGACAGGGTTTGCGCAGCCCCAGCATTTT
CASSIDLGTGFAQPQHF
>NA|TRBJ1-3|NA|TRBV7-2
TGTGCCAGCAGCTTATCGTTCTCTGGAAACACCATATATTTT
CASSLSFSGNTIYF
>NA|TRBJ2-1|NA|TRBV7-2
TGTGCCAGCAGCTCTTCCCGGACGGCCGAGCAGTTCTTC
CASSSSRTAEQFF
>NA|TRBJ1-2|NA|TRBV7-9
TGTGCCAGCAGCTTAGGGGGAGTAAACTATGGCTACACCTTC
CASSLGGVNYGYTF
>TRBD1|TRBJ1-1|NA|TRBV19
TGTGCCAGCAAACTCGGACAGGGGGCTGAAGCTTTCTTT
CASKLGQGAEAFF
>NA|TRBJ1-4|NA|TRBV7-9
TGTGCCAGCAGCCATACGTCGGCAACTAATGAAAAACTGTTTTTT
CASSHTSATNEKLFF
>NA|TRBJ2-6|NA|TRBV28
TGTGCCAGCAGTCCCGCTGAGGCCGGGGCCAACGTCCTGACTTTC
CASSPAEAGANVLTF
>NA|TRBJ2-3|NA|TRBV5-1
TGCGCCAGCAGCTTGGCGGGGGGCGATACGCAGTATTTT
CASSLAGGDTQYF
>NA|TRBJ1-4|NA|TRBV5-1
NA
CASSLVGEGAEKLVF
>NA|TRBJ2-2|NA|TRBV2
TGTGCCAGCAGTGAAGAGGCTACCGGGGAGCTGTTTTTT
CASSEEATGELFF
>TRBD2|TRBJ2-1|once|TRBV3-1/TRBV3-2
TGTGCCAGCAGTTCTAGCGGGACCTACAATGAGCAGTTCTTC
CASSSSGTYNEQFF
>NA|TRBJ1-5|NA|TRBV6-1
TGTGCCAGCAGTGAAAGGTTGACCCAGCCCCAGCATTTT
CASSERLTQPQHF
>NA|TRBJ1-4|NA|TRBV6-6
TGTGCCAGCAGTTACTCGACAGCTTTAAATGAAAAACTGTTTTTT
CASSYSTALNEKLFF
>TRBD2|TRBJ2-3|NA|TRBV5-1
TGCGCCAGCAGCTTTGGGCTAGCGGGGGGGCCCAGCACAGATACGCAGTATTTT
CASSFGLAGGPSTDTQYF
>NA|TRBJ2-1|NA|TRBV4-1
TGCGCCAGCAGCCGTGGGGGGACGGGGAGTGAGCAGTTCTTC
CASSRGGTGSEQFF
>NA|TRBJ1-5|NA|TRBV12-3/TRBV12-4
TGTGCCAGCAGCCCTTTAGGCAATCAGCCCCAGCATTTT
CASSPLGNQPQHF
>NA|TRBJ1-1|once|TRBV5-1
TGCGCCAGCAGCTTGGTACCGGGGAACACTGAAGCTTTCTTT
CASSLVPGNTEAFF
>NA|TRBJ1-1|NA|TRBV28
TGTGCCAGCAGTTCCGACAAGACAAGACTGCCACCTCTCCCTGAAGCTTTCTTT
CASSSDKTRLPPLPEAFF
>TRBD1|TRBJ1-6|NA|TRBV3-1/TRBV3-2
TGTGCCAGCAGCCCCCAGGGGGCAGAAAATTCACCCCTCCACTTT
CASSPQGAENSPLHF
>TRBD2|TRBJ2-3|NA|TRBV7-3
TGTGCCAGCAGTCTTGGACTAGCGGGGGGCACAGATACGCAGTATTTT
CASSLGLAGGTDTQYF
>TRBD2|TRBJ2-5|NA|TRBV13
TGTGCCAGCAGCCCCCGGGTAGCGGGGGCTCAAGAGACCCAGTACTTC
CASSPRVAGAQETQYF
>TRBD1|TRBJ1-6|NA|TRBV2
TGTGCCAGCGGGACAGGGCTTCGATCACCCCTCCACTTT
CASGTGLRSPLHF
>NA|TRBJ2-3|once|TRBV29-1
TGCAGCGTTGAGTCGAGCACAGATACGCAGTATTTT
CSVESSTDTQYF
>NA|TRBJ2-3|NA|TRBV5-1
TGCGCCAGCAGCACCCTGACAGTTAGCACAGATACGCAGTATTTT
CASSTLTVSTDTQYF
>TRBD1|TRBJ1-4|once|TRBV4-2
TGTGCCAGCAGCCAAGATCCGGGACAGGGAGGTGAAAAACTGTTTTTT
CASSQDPGQGGEKLFF
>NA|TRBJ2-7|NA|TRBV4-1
TGCGCCAGCAGCCCTAAAGTTGGAGGGACCACCTACGAGCAGTACTTC
CASSPKVGGTTYEQYF
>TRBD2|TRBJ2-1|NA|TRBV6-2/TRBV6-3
TGTGCCAGCAGTTACGAAAGTCGCGGGGGGATTATGGATGAGCAGTTCTTC
CASSYESRGGIMDEQFF
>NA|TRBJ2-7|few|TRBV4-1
TGCGCCAGCAGCCAAGATCACCTACTAGTGTACGAGCAGTACTTC
CASSQDHLLVYEQYF